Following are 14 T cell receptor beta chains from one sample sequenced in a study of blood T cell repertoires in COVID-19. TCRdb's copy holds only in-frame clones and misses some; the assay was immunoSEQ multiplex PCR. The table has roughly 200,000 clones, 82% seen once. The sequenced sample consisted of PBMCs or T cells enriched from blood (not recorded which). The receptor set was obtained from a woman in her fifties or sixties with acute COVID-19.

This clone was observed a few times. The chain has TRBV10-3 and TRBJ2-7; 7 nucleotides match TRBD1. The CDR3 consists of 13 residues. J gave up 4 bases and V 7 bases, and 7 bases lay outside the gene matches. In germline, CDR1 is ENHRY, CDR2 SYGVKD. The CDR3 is CAIIRQGTYEQYF. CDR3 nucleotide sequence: TGTGCCATCATCCGACAGGGAACTTACGAGCAGTACTTC.

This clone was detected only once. The CDR3 DNA sequence: TGTGCCAGCAGCCTCCGACTGGGGAGGAATTCACCCCTCCACTTT. Its protein is CASSLRLGRNSPLHF. V usage is TRBV3-1 (or the pseudogene TRBV3-2) and J usage is TRBJ1-6; D ambiguous. The V gene lost 4 bases and the J gene lost 7 bases, with 14 bases spanning the gap. The CDR3 is made up of 15 amino acids. Germline V lookup: CDR1 LGHDT, CDR2 YNNKEL (reference sequence).

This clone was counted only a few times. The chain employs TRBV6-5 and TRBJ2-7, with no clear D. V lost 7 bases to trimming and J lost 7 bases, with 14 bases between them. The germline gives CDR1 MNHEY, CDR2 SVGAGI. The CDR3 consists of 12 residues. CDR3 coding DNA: TGTGCCAGCACCGACCGGGTGCGGGAGCAGTACTTC. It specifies CASTDRVREQYF.

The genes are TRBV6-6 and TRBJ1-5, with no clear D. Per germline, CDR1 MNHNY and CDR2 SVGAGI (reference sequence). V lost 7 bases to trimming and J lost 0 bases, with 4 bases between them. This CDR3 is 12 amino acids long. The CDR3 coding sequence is TGTGCCAGCACCCTTAGCAATCAGCCCCAGCATTTT. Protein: CASTLSNQPQHF.

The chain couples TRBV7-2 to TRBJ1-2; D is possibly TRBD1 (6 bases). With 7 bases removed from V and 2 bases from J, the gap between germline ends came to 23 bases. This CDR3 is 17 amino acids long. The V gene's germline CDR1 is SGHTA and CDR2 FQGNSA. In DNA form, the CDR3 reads TGTGCCAGCAATAAACGGACAACGGCAGGGGCGAACTATGGCTACACCTTC. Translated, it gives CASNKRTTAGANYGYTF.

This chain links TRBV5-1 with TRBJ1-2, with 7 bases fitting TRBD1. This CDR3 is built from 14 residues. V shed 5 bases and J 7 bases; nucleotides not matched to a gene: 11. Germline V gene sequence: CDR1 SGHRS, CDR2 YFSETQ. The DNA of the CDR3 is TGCGCCAGCAGATCTTCGACAGGGTCGGGTGGCTACACCTTC. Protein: CASRSSTGSGGYTF. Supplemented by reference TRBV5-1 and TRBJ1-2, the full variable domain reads KAGVTQTPRYLIKTRGQQVTLSCSPISGHRSVSWYQQTPGQGLQFLFEYFSETQRNKGNFPGRFSGRQFSNSRSEMNVSTLELGDSALYLCASRSSTGSGGYTFGSGTRLTVV.

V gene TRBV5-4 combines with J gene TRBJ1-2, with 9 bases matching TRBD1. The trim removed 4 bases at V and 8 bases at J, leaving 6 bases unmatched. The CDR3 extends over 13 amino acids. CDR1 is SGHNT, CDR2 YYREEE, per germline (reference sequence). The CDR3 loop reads CASSRDRDRGYTF. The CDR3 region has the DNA TGTGCCAGCAGCCGGGACAGGGACAGAGGCTACACCTTC.

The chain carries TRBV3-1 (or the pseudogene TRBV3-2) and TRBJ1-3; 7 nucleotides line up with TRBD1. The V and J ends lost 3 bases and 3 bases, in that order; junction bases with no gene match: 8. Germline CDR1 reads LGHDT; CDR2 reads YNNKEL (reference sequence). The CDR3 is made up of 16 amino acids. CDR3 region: CASSQVTGDDGNTIYF. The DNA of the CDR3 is TGTGCCAGCAGCCAGGTAACAGGGGATGATGGAAACACCATATATTTT.

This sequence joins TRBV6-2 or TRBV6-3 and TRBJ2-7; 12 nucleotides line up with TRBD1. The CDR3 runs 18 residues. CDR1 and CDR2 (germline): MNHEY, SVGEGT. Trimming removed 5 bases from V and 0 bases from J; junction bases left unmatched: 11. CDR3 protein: CASSLRDRGQGGSYEQYV. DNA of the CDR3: TGTGCCAGCAGTCTCCGGGACAGGGGGCAAGGGGGCTCCTACGAGCAGTACGTC.

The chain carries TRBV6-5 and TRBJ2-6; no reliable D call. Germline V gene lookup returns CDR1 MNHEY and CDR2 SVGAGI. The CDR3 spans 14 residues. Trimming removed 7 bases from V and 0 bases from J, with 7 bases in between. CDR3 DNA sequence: TGTGCCAGCAACTTAGACTCTGGGGCCAACGTCCTGACTTTC. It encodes CASNLDSGANVLTF.

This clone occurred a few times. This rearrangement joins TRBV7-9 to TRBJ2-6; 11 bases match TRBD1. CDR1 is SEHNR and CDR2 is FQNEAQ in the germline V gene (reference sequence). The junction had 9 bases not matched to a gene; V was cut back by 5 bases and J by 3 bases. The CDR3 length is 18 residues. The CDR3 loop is CASSKKGQGAGGANVLTF. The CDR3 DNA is TGTGCCAGCAGCAAAAAAGGACAGGGGGCAGGTGGGGCCAACGTCCTGACTTTC.

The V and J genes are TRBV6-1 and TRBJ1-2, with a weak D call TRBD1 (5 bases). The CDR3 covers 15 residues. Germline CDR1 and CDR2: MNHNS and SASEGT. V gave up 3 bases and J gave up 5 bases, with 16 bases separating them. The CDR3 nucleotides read TGTGCCAGCAGTGATAGGAGGGGATCATCTTATGGCTACACCTTC. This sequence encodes CASSDRRGSSYGYTF.

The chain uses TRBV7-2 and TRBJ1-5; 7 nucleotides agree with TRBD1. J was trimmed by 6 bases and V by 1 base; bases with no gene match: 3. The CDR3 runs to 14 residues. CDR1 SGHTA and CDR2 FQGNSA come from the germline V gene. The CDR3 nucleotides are TGTGCCAGCAGCTTAGTCGCAGGGGGTCAGCCCCAGCATTTT. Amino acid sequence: CASSLVAGGQPQHF.

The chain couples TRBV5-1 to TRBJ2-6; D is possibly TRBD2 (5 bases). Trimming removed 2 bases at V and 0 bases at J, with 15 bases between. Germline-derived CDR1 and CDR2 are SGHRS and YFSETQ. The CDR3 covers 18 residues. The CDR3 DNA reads TGCGCCAGCAGCTTAGGAGGCAGGCCCTACTCTGGGGCCAACGTCCTGACTTTC. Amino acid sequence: CASSLGGRPYSGANVLTF. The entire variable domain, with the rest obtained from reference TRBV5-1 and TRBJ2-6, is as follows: KAGVTQTPRYLIKTRGQQVTLSCSPISGHRSVSWYQQTPGQGLQFLFEYFSETQRNKGNFPGRFSGRQFSNSRSEMNVSTLELGDSALYLCASSLGGRPYSGANVLTFGAGSRLTVL.